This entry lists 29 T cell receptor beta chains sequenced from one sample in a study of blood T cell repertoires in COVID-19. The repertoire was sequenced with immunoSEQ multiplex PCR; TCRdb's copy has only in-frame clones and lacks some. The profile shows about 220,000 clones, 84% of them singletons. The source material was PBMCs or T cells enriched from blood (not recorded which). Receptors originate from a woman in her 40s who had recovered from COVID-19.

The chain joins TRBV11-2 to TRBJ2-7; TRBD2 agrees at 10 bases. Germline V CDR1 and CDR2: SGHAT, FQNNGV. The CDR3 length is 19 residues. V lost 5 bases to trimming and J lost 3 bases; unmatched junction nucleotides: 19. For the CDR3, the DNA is TGTGCCAGCAGCACGATCGGTAGGAAGCGGGAGGGCAAGGGCTACGAGCAGTACTTC. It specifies CASSTIGRKREGKGYEQYF.

This chain's CDR3 is CSVVGRGATDTQYF. The CDR3 nucleotides are TGCAGCGTTGTTGGCAGGGGGGCGACAGATACGCAGTATTTT. The V and J genes are TRBV29-1 and TRBJ2-3; possibly TRBD1 for D (7 bases). V lost 4 bases to trimming and J lost 3 bases, with 14 bases between them. The CDR3 consists of 14 residues. Per the germline V gene, CDR1 is SQVTM and CDR2 is ANQGSEA.

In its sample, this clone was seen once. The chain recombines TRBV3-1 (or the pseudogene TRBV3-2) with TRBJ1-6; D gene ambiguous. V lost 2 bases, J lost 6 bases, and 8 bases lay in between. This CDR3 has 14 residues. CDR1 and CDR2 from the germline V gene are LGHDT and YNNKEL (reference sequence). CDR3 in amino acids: CASSQYIGNSPLHF. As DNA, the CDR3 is TGTGCCAGCAGCCAATACATTGGTAATTCACCCCTCCACTTT.

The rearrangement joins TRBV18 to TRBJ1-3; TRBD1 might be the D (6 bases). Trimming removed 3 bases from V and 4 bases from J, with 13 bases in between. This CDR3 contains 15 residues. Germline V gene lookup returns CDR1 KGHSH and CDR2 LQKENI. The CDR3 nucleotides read TGTGCCAGCTCACCCAGGACAGCATACGGAAACACCATATATTTT. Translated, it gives CASSPRTAYGNTIYF. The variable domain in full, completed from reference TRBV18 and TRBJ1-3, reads NAGVMQNPRHLVRRRGQEARLRCSPMKGHSHVYWYRQLPEEGLKFMVYLQKENIIDESGMPKERFSAEFPKEGPSILRIQQVVRGDSAAYFCASSPRTAYGNTIYFGEGSWLTVV.

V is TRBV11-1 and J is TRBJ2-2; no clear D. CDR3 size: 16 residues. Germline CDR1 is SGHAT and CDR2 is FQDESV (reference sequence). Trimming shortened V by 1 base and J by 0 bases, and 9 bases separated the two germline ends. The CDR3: CASSLEGSANTGELFF. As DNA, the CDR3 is TGTGCCAGCAGCTTAGAAGGCAGCGCGAACACCGGGGAGCTGTTTTTT.

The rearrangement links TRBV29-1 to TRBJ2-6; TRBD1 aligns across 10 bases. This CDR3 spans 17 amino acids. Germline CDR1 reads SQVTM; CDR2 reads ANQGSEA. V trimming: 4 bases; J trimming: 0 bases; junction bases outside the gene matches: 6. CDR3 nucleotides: TGCAGCGTTGGAGGACAGGGGGGGAACTCTGGGGCCAACGTCCTGACTTTC. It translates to CSVGGQGGNSGANVLTF.

In DNA form, the CDR3 reads TGTGCCATCGAGAGCAGCGACTATGGCTACACCTTC. This translates into CAIESSDYGYTF. V gene TRBV10-3 combines with J gene TRBJ1-2; no definite D call. The germline V gene has CDR1 ENHRY and CDR2 SYGVKD. V lost 8 bases and J lost 3, with 10 bases in between. The CDR3 sequence is 12 residues long.

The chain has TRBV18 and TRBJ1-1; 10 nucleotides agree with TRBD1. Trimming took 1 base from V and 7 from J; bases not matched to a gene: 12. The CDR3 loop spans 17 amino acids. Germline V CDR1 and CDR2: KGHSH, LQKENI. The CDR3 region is CASSPRGQGSGTVEAFF. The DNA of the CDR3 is TGTGCCAGCTCACCACGGGGACAGGGGAGCGGGACCGTTGAAGCTTTCTTT.

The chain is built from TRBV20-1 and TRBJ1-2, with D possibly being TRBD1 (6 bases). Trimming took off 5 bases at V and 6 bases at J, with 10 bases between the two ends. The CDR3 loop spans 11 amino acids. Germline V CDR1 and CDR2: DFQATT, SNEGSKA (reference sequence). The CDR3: CSAWDIHGYTF. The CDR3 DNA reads TGCAGTGCTTGGGACATCCATGGCTACACCTTC.

Here the CDR3 reads CASSLRGFYGYTF. In nucleotides, the CDR3 is TGTGCCAGCAGTTTGAGGGGGTTCTATGGCTACACCTTC. The chain carries TRBV28 and TRBJ1-2; a weak D match, TRBD1 (6 bases). The CDR3 spans 13 residues. CDR1 is MDHEN, CDR2 SYDVKM, per germline. V lost 3 bases and J lost 4, with 9 bases in between.

The DNA for the CDR3 is TGTGCCACCGCGGGACCCCGCCGGGGGGAGACCCAGTACTTC. This codes for CATAGPRRGETQYF. This rearrangement joins TRBV28 to TRBJ2-5; a weak D match, TRBD2 (6 bases). The CDR3 extends over 14 amino acids. The V end was cut by 10 bases, the J end by 5 bases, with 20 bases between. Germline V lookup: CDR1 MDHEN, CDR2 SYDVKM.

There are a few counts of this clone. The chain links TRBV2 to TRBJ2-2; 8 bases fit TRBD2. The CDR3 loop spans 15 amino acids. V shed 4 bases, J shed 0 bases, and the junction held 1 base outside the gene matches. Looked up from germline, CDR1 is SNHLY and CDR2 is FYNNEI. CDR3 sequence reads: CASSVTSANTGELFF. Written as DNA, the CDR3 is TGTGCCAGCAGTGTGACTAGCGCGAACACCGGGGAGCTGTTTTTT.

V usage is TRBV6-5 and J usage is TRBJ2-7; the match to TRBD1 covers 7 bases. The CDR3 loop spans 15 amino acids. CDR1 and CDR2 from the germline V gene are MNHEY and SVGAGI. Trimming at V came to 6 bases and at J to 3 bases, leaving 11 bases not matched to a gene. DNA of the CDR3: TGTGCCAGCAGGATTTCAGACAGGGTTGACTACGAGCAGTACTTC. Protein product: CASRISDRVDYEQYF.

CDR3 protein: CATSNTRFTDTQYF. The CDR3 DNA sequence: TGTGCCACCAGTAATACTAGATTCACAGATACGCAGTATTTT. J is TRBJ2-3 and V is TRBV24-1; perhaps TRBD2 as D (5 bases). CDR1 KGHDR and CDR2 SFDVKD come from the germline V gene. The CDR3 is 14 amino acids. Trimming left V 6 bases short and J 2 bases short, with 11 bases between.

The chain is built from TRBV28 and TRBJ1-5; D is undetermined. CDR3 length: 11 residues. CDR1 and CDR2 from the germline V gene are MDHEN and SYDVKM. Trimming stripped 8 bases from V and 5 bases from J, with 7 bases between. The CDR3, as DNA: TGTGCCAGCCTCGGTGATCAGCCCCAGCATTTT. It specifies CASLGDQPQHF.

The CDR3: CASSPGSSGTDTQYF. The CDR3 DNA follows: TGCGCCAGCAGCCCAGGGTCTAGCGGAACAGATACGCAGTATTTT. The V call is TRBV4-1, the J call TRBJ2-3; TRBD2 agrees at 7 bases. The V gene's germline CDR1 is MGHRA and CDR2 YSYEKL. The CDR3 extends over 15 amino acids. Trimming cost V 4 bases and J 3 bases; bases outside gene matches: 7.

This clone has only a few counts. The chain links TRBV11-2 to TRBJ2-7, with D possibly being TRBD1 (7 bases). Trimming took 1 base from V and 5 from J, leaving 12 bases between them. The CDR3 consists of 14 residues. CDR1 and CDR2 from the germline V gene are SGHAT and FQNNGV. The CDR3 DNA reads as TGTGCCAGCAGCTTAGCCACCAGGGGGGACGAGCAGTACTTC. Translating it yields CASSLATRGDEQYF. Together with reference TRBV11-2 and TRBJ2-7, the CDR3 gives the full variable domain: EAGVAQSPRYKIIEKRQSVAFWCNPISGHATLYWYQQILGQGPKLLIQFQNNGVVDDSQLPKDRFSAERLKGVDSTLKIQPAKLEDSAVYLCASSLATRGDEQYFGPGTRLTVT.

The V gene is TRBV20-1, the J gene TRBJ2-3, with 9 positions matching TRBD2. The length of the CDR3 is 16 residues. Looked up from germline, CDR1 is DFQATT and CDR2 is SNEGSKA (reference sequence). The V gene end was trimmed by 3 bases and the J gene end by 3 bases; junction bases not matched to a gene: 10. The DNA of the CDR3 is TGCAGTGCTAGTGATCGGCGGGAGGGCCCAACAGATACGCAGTATTTT. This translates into CSASDRREGPTDTQYF.

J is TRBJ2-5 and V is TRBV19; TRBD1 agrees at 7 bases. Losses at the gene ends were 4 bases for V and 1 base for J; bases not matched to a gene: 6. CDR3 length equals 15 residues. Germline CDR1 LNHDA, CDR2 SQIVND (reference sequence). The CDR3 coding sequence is TGTGCCAGTAGTAGATTAGGACAGGCCCAAGAGACCCAGTACTTC. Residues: CASSRLGQAQETQYF.

This chain's CDR3 is CASSFTNSNQPQHF. The CDR3 coding sequence is TGTGCCAGCAGCTTCACAAATAGCAATCAGCCCCAGCATTTT. J is TRBJ1-5 and V is TRBV7-2; no firm D call. V gave up 3 bases and J gave up 0 bases, with 6 bases separating them. CDR3 size: 14 residues. Germline V CDR1 and CDR2: SGHTA, FQGNSA.

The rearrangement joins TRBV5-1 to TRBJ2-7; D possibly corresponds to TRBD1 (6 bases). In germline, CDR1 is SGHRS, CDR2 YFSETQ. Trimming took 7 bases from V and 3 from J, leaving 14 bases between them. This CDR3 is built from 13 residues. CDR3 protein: CASSLPGHYEQYF. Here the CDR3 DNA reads TGCGCCAGCTCTCTACCGGGACACTACGAGCAGTACTTC.

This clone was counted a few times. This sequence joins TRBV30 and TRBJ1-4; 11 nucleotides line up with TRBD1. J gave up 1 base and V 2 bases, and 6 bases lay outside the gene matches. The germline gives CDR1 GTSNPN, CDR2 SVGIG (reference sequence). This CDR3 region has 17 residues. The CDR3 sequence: CAWSIIGTGGTNEKLFF. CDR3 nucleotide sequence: TGTGCCTGGAGTATAATTGGGACAGGGGGAACTAATGAAAAACTGTTTTTT.

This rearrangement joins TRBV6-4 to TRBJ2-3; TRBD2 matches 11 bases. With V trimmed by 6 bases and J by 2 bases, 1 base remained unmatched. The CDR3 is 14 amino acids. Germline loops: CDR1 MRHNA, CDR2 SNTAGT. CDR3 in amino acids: CASRLAGDTDTQYF. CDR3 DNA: TGTGCCAGCAGACTAGCGGGAGACACAGATACGCAGTATTTT.

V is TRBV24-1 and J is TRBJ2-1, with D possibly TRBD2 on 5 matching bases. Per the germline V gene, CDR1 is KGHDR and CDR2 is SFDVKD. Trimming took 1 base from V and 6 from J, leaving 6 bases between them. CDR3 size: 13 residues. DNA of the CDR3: TGTGCCACCAGTGATTTTACTAGCAATGAGCAGTTCTTC. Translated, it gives CATSDFTSNEQFF.

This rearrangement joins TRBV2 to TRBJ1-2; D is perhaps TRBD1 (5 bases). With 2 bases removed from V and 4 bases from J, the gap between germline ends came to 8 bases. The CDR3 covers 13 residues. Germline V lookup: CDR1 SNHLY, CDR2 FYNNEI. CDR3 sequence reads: CASSEQGPYGYTF. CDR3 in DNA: TGTGCCAGCAGTGAACAGGGTCCCTATGGCTACACCTTC.

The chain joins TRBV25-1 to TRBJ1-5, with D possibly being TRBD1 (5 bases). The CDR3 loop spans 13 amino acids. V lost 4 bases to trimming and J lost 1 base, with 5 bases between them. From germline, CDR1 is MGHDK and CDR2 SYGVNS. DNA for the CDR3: TGTGCCAGCAGTGCAGGGAGCAATCAGCCCCAGCATTTT. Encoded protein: CASSAGSNQPQHF.

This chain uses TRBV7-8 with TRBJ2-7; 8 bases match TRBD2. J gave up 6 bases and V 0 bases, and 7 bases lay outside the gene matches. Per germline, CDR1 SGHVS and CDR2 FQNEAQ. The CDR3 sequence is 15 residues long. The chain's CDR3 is CASSLAVGRVLEQYF. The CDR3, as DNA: TGTGCCAGCAGCTTAGCTGTCGGGAGGGTTCTCGAGCAGTACTTC.

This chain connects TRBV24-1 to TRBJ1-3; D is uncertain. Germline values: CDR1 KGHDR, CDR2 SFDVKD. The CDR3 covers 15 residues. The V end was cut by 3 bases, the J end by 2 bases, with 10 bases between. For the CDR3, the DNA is TGTGCCACCAGTGATCCTCGGGAGGCTGGAAACACCATATATTTT. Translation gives CATSDPREAGNTIYF.

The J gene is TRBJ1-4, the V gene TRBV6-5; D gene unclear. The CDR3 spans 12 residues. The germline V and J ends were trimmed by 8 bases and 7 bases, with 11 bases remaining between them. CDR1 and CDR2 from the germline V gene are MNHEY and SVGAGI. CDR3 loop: CASGLRGEKLFF. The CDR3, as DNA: TGTGCCAGCGGCCTCCGGGGTGAAAAACTGTTTTTT.